This T cell receptor beta chain was retrieved from a study of beta chain features in type 1 diabetes. At the level of the study: Healthy donors, compared against patients, showed similar age, gender and cell yields.

The CDR3 extends over 16 amino acids. The germline V gene encodes CDR1 SGHDT and CDR2 YYEEEE. V lost 4 bases to trimming and J lost 5 bases; unmatched junction nucleotides: 11. Whole-study findings and limits: Type 1 diabetes patients had TCRB CDR3s that were shorter (moderately but significantly so) in all four CD4+ subsets. Any HLA effect on TCRB rearrangement was left unresolved by small sub-analyses. The study found that naive, central memory and Treg TCRB repertoires appeared more similar in patients than in healthy donors.

This clone was observed a handful of times. Its specificity is not known. Based on CD45RO/CCR7/CD25/CD127/CD95/CD27, CD4+ regulatory, stem cell-like memory, naive and central memory cells were sorted. The whole isolated RNA underwent reverse transcription, so sequencing captured expressed TCRB transcripts. Sequencing used immunoSEQ multiplex PCR; TCRdb keeps in-frame clones, though not all of them. This table has 400,000 or so clones, over 10% appearing once. The chain uses TRBV5-6 and TRBJ2-2; TRBD1 matches at 7 bases. The sequenced sample consisted of naive CD4+ T cells from blood. The sequence was obtained from a woman aged 18 to 35 with type 1 diabetes. As DNA, the CDR3 is TGTGCCAGCAGCGGCACAGGGGTGGTTCGAACCGGGGAGCTGTTTTTT. It codes for CASSGTGVVRTGELFF.